The clone carrying this T cell receptor (beta chain) was observed a few times. Its matching antigen is unknown. This specimen comes from a study of T cell repertoires in cytomegalovirus infection. Study conclusions and caveats: Carriage of CMV together with the relevant HLA was identifiable through cumulative public TCR beta family frequency. HLA-C-restricted TCR beta clonotypes specific for CMV led the ex vivo response.

TCRdb ran MiXCR on the reads and lists one entry per CDR3 protein. Here the sample spans more than 40,000 distinct CDR3 sequences, around 23% being singletons. The clonotype comes from a human donor in good health (CMV status not recorded). Some clones in this sample may be carry-over from other donors' samples. The sample consisted of CD8+ T cells from cultured PBMCs, taken from culture after CMV antigen stimulation.

The DNA for the CDR3 is TGCGCCAGCAGCCAAGGGCGGGAACTCTCCTACGAGCAGTACTTC. Its protein is CASSQGRELSYEQYF. The chain combines TRBV4-1 with TRBJ2-7, with D possibly TRBD2 on 6 matching bases. Per germline, CDR1 MGHRA and CDR2 YSYEKL. This CDR3 spans 15 amino acids. V lost 1 base to trimming and J lost 0 bases, with 10 bases between them.